The 30 T cell receptor beta chains below were found in one sample sequenced in a study of T cell repertoires in cytomegalovirus infection. MiXCR, run by TCRdb on the reads, gives a single entry per CDR3 protein. The data hold a few hundred thousand distinct CDR3 sequences, with 9.5% observed a single time. The sequencing input was PBMCs. Source of these receptors: a human donor in good health (CMV status not recorded). Some clones in this sample may be carry-over from other donors' samples.

Many counts were recorded for this clonotype. The chain combines TRBV7-2 with TRBJ2-7; TRBD1 matches 9 bases. The CDR3 runs to 16 residues. CDR1 and CDR2 from the germline V gene are SGHTA and FQGNSA. V shed 4 bases and J 2 bases; nucleotides not matched to a gene: 9. CDR3 DNA: TGTGCCAGCAGCTGGACCGGACAGGGGCCGACCTACGAGCAGTACTTC. Amino acids: CASSWTGQGPTYEQYF.

The genes are TRBV12-3 or TRBV12-4 and TRBJ2-1; possible D gene TRBD2, 6 bases. V was cut by 3 bases and J by 13 bases, with 13 bases left in between. This CDR3 has 12 residues. The CDR3 sequence: CASSFGGGSQFF. DNA for the CDR3: TGTGCCAGCAGTTTTGGCGGAGGGAGCCAGTTCTTC.

Ten or more counts support this clonotype. The chain employs TRBV7-2 and TRBJ2-7, with 8 bases fitting TRBD1. The CDR3 is 14 residues long. With 6 bases clipped from V and 4 bases from J, the junction kept 8 bases outside the gene matches. CDR1 and CDR2 (germline): SGHTA, FQGNSA. CDR3 protein: CASSLTGAGYEQYF. The DNA of the CDR3 is TGTGCCAGCAGTTTGACAGGGGCGGGGTACGAGCAGTACTTC.

This clonotype was seen only a few times. V is TRBV4-1 and J is TRBJ2-3; D uncertain. CDR3 length: 16 residues. Between the trimmed V and J ends, which lost 0 bases and 2 bases, there was a span of 12 bases. Germline CDR1 MGHRA, CDR2 YSYEKL. CDR3 in DNA: TGCGCCAGCAGCCAAGATCAGGCCGGAATCACAGATACGCAGTATTTT. It translates to CASSQDQAGITDTQYF.

This clonotype was counted between two and nine times. The chain employs TRBV20-1 and TRBJ1-5, with 7 bases aligning to TRBD1. Germline CDR1 is DFQATT and CDR2 is SNEGSKA (reference sequence). J was trimmed by 0 bases and V by 4 bases; bases with no gene match: 9. The CDR3 sequence is 16 residues long. CDR3: CSANPTGKGSNQPQHF. CDR3 coding DNA: TGCAGTGCTAACCCGACAGGGAAGGGTAGCAATCAGCCCCAGCATTTT.

This clonotype was seen at least ten times. This chain's CDR3 is CASRRTGQISSGANVLTF. DNA for the CDR3: TGTGCCAGCAGAAGAACGGGACAGATCAGCTCTGGGGCCAACGTCCTGACTTTC. The V call is TRBV2, the J call TRBJ2-6; 7 bases match TRBD1. Germline-derived CDR1 and CDR2 are SNHLY and FYNNEI. The CDR3 extends over 18 amino acids. Trimming took 6 bases from V and 0 from J; bases not matched to a gene: 11.

The J gene is TRBJ2-1, the V gene TRBV2; unclear D gene. The V end lost 4 bases, the J end lost 9 bases, and 13 bases lay between the germline ends. Germline lookup yields CDR1 SNHLY and CDR2 FYNNEI. This CDR3 is 13 amino acids long. Here the CDR3 DNA reads TGTGCCAGCAGTGCGGATAGGCTTGGTGAGCAGTTCTTC. Its translation: CASSADRLGEQFF.

V is TRBV29-1 and J is TRBJ2-3; D unresolved. The germline gives CDR1 SQVTM, CDR2 ANQGSEA. Trimming pared 8 bases from V and 0 bases from J, leaving 15 bases between. The CDR3 has 14 residues. DNA of the CDR3: TGCAGCTCCCGACCCAGCTTAAGCACAGATACGCAGTATTTT. Amino acid sequence: CSSRPSLSTDTQYF.

The chain combines TRBV7-8 with TRBJ2-7; a weak D match, TRBD1 (6 bases). Germline lookup yields CDR1 SGHVS and CDR2 FQNEAQ. Trimming removed 4 bases from V and 6 bases from J, with 19 bases in between. CDR3 length: 15 residues. The CDR3 DNA is TGTGCCAGCAGCTCGACAGGTGGGCTTGGGGGCGAGCAGTACTTC. Amino acid sequence: CASSSTGGLGGEQYF.

This clonotype was seen a handful of times. The genes are TRBV12-3 or TRBV12-4 and TRBJ1-1; 9 positions match TRBD1. V gave up 5 bases and J gave up 5 bases; unmatched junction bases: 6. The CDR3 contains 14 residues. CDR3 DNA: TGTGCCAGCAGTCACGACAGGGGGTGGACTGAAGCTTTCTTT. Translated: CASSHDRGWTEAFF.

This clonotype was seen many times. The chain has TRBV7-2 and TRBJ1-1, with 8 bases aligning to TRBD1. The length of the CDR3 is 15 residues. Trimming removed 3 bases from V and 7 bases from J; junction bases left unmatched: 10. Germline V CDR1 and CDR2: SGHTA, FQGNSA. CDR3 sequence: CASSFQDRVRDEAFF. CDR3 nucleotides: TGTGCCAGCAGCTTTCAGGACAGGGTTCGGGATGAAGCTTTCTTT.

Only a few counts were recorded for this clonotype. The chain couples TRBV28 to TRBJ2-7; D remains unclear. Germline lookup yields CDR1 MDHEN and CDR2 SYDVKM. The V gene lost 2 bases and the J gene lost 4 bases, with 9 bases spanning the gap. There are 13 residues in the CDR3. The CDR3 DNA reads as TGTGCCAGCAGTTTAACCAGGAAATACGAGCAGTACTTC. Protein product: CASSLTRKYEQYF.

The chain joins TRBV29-1 to TRBJ2-3, with 13 bases identical to TRBD2. The germline V gene has CDR1 SQVTM and CDR2 ANQGSEA. Trimming at V came to 7 bases and at J to 4 bases, leaving 2 bases not matched to a gene. The CDR3 is 13 amino acids. In nucleotides, the CDR3 is TGCAGCGCAGGACTAGCGGGAGCAGATACGCAGTATTTT. This codes for CSAGLAGADTQYF.

This clonotype was detected ten times or more. The chain employs TRBV7-2 and TRBJ2-2; 7 bases align to TRBD1. Germline values: CDR1 SGHTA, CDR2 FQGNSA. The junction had 12 bases not matched to a gene; V was cut back by 6 bases and J by 5 bases. The CDR3 covers 16 residues. CDR3 in amino acids: CASRRPGQARTGELFF. The CDR3 nucleotides read TGTGCCAGCAGGCGTCCTGGACAGGCGCGTACCGGGGAGCTGTTTTTT.

The chain joins TRBV7-2 to TRBJ2-5, with 10 nucleotides matching TRBD1. The germline gives CDR1 SGHTA, CDR2 FQGNSA. The V segment lost 4 bases and the J segment 7 bases; nucleotides outside the gene matches: 6. CDR3 size: 14 residues. CDR3 coding DNA: TGTGCCAGCAGCTCGGGACAGGGGAAAAGGACCCAGTACTTC. It yields the protein CASSSGQGKRTQYF.

This clonotype was detected only a few times. V is TRBV30 and J is TRBJ1-4; D is possibly TRBD1 (6 bases). The CDR3 runs 13 residues. Between the trimmed V and J ends, which lost 2 bases and 5 bases, there was a span of 9 bases. CDR1 and CDR2 (germline): GTSNPN, SVGIG (reference sequence). In DNA, the CDR3 is TGTGCCTGGAGTACAGGGCCGAATGAAAAACTGTTTTTT. Translated, it gives CAWSTGPNEKLFF.

At least ten counts were recorded for this clonotype. V is TRBV12-3 or TRBV12-4 and J is TRBJ2-3; D unresolved. The CDR3 spans 14 residues. V was trimmed by 6 bases and J by 0 bases, leaving 10 bases between them. The CDR3: CASSPRLSTDTQYF. CDR3 coding DNA: TGTGCCAGCAGCCCCAGACTTAGCACAGATACGCAGTATTTT.

This clonotype has at least ten counts. V and J are TRBV4-2 and TRBJ2-2, with TRBD1 identical over 9 bases. The V gene's germline CDR1 is LGHNA and CDR2 YNFKEQ. The CDR3 totals 17 residues. V shed 3 bases, J shed 4 bases, and the junction held 9 bases outside the gene matches. In DNA form, the CDR3 reads TGTGCCAGCAGCCACGCTGGACAGGGGTTGACCACCGGGGAGCTGTTTTTT. Protein: CASSHAGQGLTTGELFF.

Points on this clonotype: A much larger clone differs by one base, so this may be a read error. The chain links TRBV15 to TRBJ1-1, with TRBD1 matching over 8 bases. The CDR3 loop spans 16 amino acids. V lost 3 bases to trimming and J lost 5 bases; unmatched junction nucleotides: 11. Germline V CDR1 and CDR2: LNHNV, YYDKDF (reference sequence). The CDR3 reads CATSRDGRGRRTEAFF. CDR3 in DNA: TGTGCCACCAGCAGGGATGGCAGGGGGCGGAGGACTGAAGCTTTCTTT.

As for this clonotype: With a much larger clone just one base away, this may be a read error. This rearrangement joins TRBV7-2 to TRBJ2-5; D could derive from TRBD1 or TRBD2 (5 bases each). The CDR3 contains 15 residues. CDR1 is SGHTA and CDR2 is FQGNSA in the germline V gene. The chain's CDR3 is CASSLSGPTQETQHF. CDR3 DNA sequence: TGTGCCAGCAGCTTATCGGGGCCAACCCAAGAGACCCAGCACTTC. Drawing the rest from reference TRBV7-2 and TRBJ2-5, the complete variable domain is GAGVSQSPSNKVTEKGKDVELRCDPISGHTALYWYRQSLGQGLEFLIYFQGNSAPDKSGLPSDRFSAERTGGSVSTLTIQRTQQEDSAVYLCASSLSGPTQETQHFGPGTRLLVL.

The V gene is TRBV19, the J gene TRBJ2-5; perhaps TRBD2 as D (5 bases). The V and J ends lost 4 bases and 1 base respectively, with 19 bases between them. The CDR3 is made up of 17 amino acids. In germline, CDR1 is LNHDA, CDR2 SQIVND (reference sequence). The DNA of the CDR3 is TGTGCCAGTAGTACGGGAAACCCGATCCAATTCCAAGAGACCCAGTACTTC. Protein: CASSTGNPIQFQETQYF. Complete variable domain (other parts from reference TRBV19 and TRBJ2-5): DGGITQSPKYLFRKEGQNVTLSCEQNLNHDAMYWYRQDPGQGLRLIYYSQIVNDFQKGDIAEGYSVSREKKESFPLTVTSAQKNPTAFYLCASSTGNPIQFQETQYFGPGTRLLVL.

This clonotype has only a few counts. The CDR3 protein is CATSYSGGWTDTQYF. Here the CDR3 DNA reads TGCGCCACGTCTTATTCGGGAGGGTGGACAGATACGCAGTATTTT. The rearrangement links TRBV5-1 to TRBJ2-3; 8 bases fit TRBD2. The CDR3 is 15 residues long. The germline V gene encodes CDR1 SGHRS and CDR2 YFSETQ. J gave up 3 bases and V 9 bases, and 12 bases lay outside the gene matches.

This clonotype came up a few times. V and J are TRBV6-5 and TRBJ1-1; a possible D gene is TRBD1 (5 bases). Per the germline V gene, CDR1 is MNHEY and CDR2 is SVGAGI. Trimming shortened V by 2 bases and J by 1 base, and 8 bases separated the two germline ends. The CDR3 is 14 residues long. The CDR3, as DNA: TGTGCCAGCAGTTACACAGGACGGAACACTGAAGCTTTCTTT. Its protein product is CASSYTGRNTEAFF.

This clonotype appeared a few times. The chain combines TRBV5-1 with TRBJ1-2; weak D call: TRBD1 (5 bases). Trimming pared 10 bases from V and 4 bases from J, leaving 14 bases between. Germline assignment: CDR1 SGHRS and CDR2 YFSETQ. This CDR3 region has 12 residues. The CDR3 region is CAVNTGAYGYTF. The CDR3 nucleotides are TGCGCCGTTAATACAGGTGCCTATGGCTACACCTTC.

The chain employs TRBV20-1 and TRBJ2-5, with D unclear. The CDR3 covers 14 residues. The V and J ends lost 2 bases and 7 bases respectively, with 17 bases between them. Germline loops: CDR1 DFQATT, CDR2 SNEGSKA (reference sequence). The CDR3 DNA is TGCAGTGCTAGAACCGTACCCAGTGTCAGGACCCAGTACTTC. It is translated as CSARTVPSVRTQYF.

This clonotype came up many times. The genes are TRBV28 and TRBJ1-5; TRBD1 might be the D (5 bases). The CDR3 consists of 14 residues. Germline CDR1 MDHEN, CDR2 SYDVKM. Trimming cost V 0 bases and J 5 bases, with 8 bases left between them. The CDR3 spells CASSLWGVHQPQHF. CDR3 sequence (DNA): TGTGCCAGCAGTTTATGGGGGGTGCATCAGCCCCAGCATTTT.

This clonotype has ten or more counts. This chain connects TRBV4-1 to TRBJ2-7; 8 bases are shared with TRBD1. Germline V gene sequence: CDR1 MGHRA, CDR2 YSYEKL. This CDR3 is 16 amino acids long. Trimming cost V 1 base and J 2 bases; bases outside gene matches: 7. CDR3 region: CASSQVGTGQAYEQYF. The CDR3 DNA follows: TGCGCCAGCAGCCAAGTGGGGACAGGTCAGGCCTACGAGCAGTACTTC.

This clonotype was seen ten or more times. The CDR3 region has the DNA TGTGCCAGCAGCCCTCAGGGGCACTACGAGCAGTACTTC. Its translation is CASSPQGHYEQYF. The J gene is TRBJ2-7, the V gene TRBV7-2, with D perhaps matching TRBD1 (6 bases). Between the trimmed V and J ends, which lost 5 bases and 3 bases, there was a span of 11 bases. Germline V gene lookup returns CDR1 SGHTA and CDR2 FQGNSA. The CDR3 is made up of 13 amino acids.

This clonotype was seen ten or more times. J is TRBJ1-3 and V is TRBV9, with D possibly being TRBD1 (5 bases). CDR3 length: 15 amino acids. Between the trimmed V and J ends, which lost 3 bases and 0 bases, there was a span of 10 bases. CDR1 and CDR2 from the germline V gene are SGDLS and YYNGEE. CDR3 sequence (DNA): TGTGCCAGCAGCGCCGGGACGACCTCTGGAAACACCATATATTTT. This sequence encodes CASSAGTTSGNTIYF.

This clonotype was seen many times. This chain uses TRBV7-2 with TRBJ2-3, with 13 bases matching TRBD2. CDR1 and CDR2 (germline): SGHTA, FQGNSA. This CDR3 region has 15 residues. With 5 bases clipped from V and 10 bases from J, the junction kept 9 bases outside the gene matches. The CDR3 DNA is TGTGCCAGCAGCGCCCGACTAGCGGGGGGACGGGCGCAGTATTTT. Translation: CASSARLAGGRAQYF.